What follows are 31 T cell receptor beta chains derived from one specimen sequenced in a study of shared clonotypes between healthy human individuals. TCRdb keeps only in-frame clones here, not all; method: immunoSEQ multiplex PCR. The sample shows about 610,000 clones, 95% to 98% of them seen only once. The sequenced material came from naive CD4+ T cells sorted from blood. Regarding subset: CD45RA+ positively selected. These receptors originate from a woman aged 25 to 39 in good health.

The chain is built from TRBV20-1 and TRBJ2-7, with unresolved D. CDR3 length: 9 amino acids. CDR1 is DFQATT, CDR2 SNEGSKA, per germline (reference sequence). Deletions cut 4 bases from V and 5 bases from J, with 3 bases between. The CDR3 protein is CSAKHEQYF. For the CDR3, the DNA is TGCAGTGCTAAGCACGAGCAGTACTTC.

The chain recombines TRBV7-8 with TRBJ2-7; 13 bases map to TRBD2. The germline gives CDR1 SGHVS, CDR2 FQNEAQ. This CDR3 comprises 20 residues. Trimming took 5 bases from V and 4 from J; bases not matched to a gene: 20. The CDR3 sequence is CASSTRLAGGPNRASYEQYF. CDR3 coding DNA: TGTGCCAGCAGCACAAGACTAGCGGGAGGCCCGAACCGGGCTTCTTACGAGCAGTACTTC.

The V gene is TRBV5-1, the J gene TRBJ1-2, with a possible D match to TRBD1 (6 bases). With 3 bases removed from V and 8 bases from J, the gap between germline ends came to 23 bases. This CDR3 comprises 16 residues. Germline lookup yields CDR1 SGHRS and CDR2 YFSETQ. CDR3 protein: CASSSTTTGRGWGYTF. For the CDR3, the DNA is TGCGCCAGCAGCTCCACCACCACAGGGAGGGGTTGGGGCTACACCTTC.

The rearrangement uses TRBV28 and TRBJ1-6, with D possibly being TRBD1 (5 bases). The CDR3 runs to 15 residues. The ends were cut back, 7 bases at V and 5 bases at J, with 15 bases in the middle. Germline assignment: CDR1 MDHEN and CDR2 SYDVKM. CDR3 protein: CASISGTLHNSPLHF. Here the CDR3 DNA reads TGTGCCAGCATTTCTGGGACTTTACATAATTCACCCCTCCACTTT.

The chain recombines TRBV7-2 with TRBJ2-3; no clear D gene. CDR1 SGHTA and CDR2 FQGNSA come from the germline V gene. The V and J ends lost 7 bases and 1 base respectively, with 6 bases between them. CDR3 size: 12 residues. The chain's CDR3 is CASKAGTDTQYF. The CDR3 DNA follows: TGTGCCAGCAAGGCTGGCACAGATACGCAGTATTTT.

The J gene is TRBJ1-5, the V gene TRBV19; 7 nucleotides line up with TRBD1. The germline CDR1 and CDR2 sequences are LNHDA and SQIVND (reference sequence). There are 17 residues in the CDR3. Trimming took 6 bases from V and 1 from J; bases not matched to a gene: 12. The CDR3 reads CASRNAQGFWSNQPQHF. In DNA form, the CDR3 reads TGTGCCAGTAGGAATGCACAGGGGTTTTGGAGCAATCAGCCCCAGCATTTT.

The chain links TRBV28 to TRBJ2-1; possible D gene TRBD2, 5 bases. The CDR3 runs 13 residues. V lost 5 bases and J lost 6, with 11 bases in between. The V gene's germline CDR1 is MDHEN and CDR2 SYDVKM. CDR3 protein: CASSAGKRNEQFF. The CDR3, as DNA: TGTGCCAGCAGTGCGGGTAAACGCAATGAGCAGTTCTTC.

This chain joins TRBV10-3 and TRBJ2-5; 8 positions agree with TRBD1. This CDR3 has 15 amino acids. V was clipped by 6 bases and J by 7 bases; unmatched bases: 13. Germline V lookup: CDR1 ENHRY, CDR2 SYGVKD. The CDR3 DNA is TGTGCCATCAGAACGGACAGGGACCTTCACCGGACCCAGTACTTC. Encoded protein: CAIRTDRDLHRTQYF.

This chain uses TRBV7-2 with TRBJ1-1, with TRBD1 matching over 7 bases. The CDR3 consists of 15 residues. V was pared by 5 bases and J by 0 bases, with 6 bases of the junction left unmatched. CDR1 is SGHTA, CDR2 FQGNSA, per germline. The CDR3 DNA reads as TGTGCCAGCAGCCCGAGGACAGGCCTGAACACTGAAGCTTTCTTT. This gives the protein CASSPRTGLNTEAFF.

The count of this clone is one. This chain joins TRBV6-1 and TRBJ2-6; perhaps TRBD1 as D (6 bases). The germline gives CDR1 MNHNS, CDR2 SASEGT. Trimming took off 6 bases at V and 2 bases at J, with 11 bases between the two ends. CDR3 length: 15 residues. Here the CDR3 reads CASRTTGTGANVLTF. The CDR3 DNA is TGTGCCAGCAGGACTACAGGGACTGGGGCCAACGTCCTGACTTTC.

The chain couples TRBV6-1 to TRBJ1-2; a weak D match, TRBD1 (5 bases). Germline-derived CDR1 and CDR2 are MNHNS and SASEGT. V lost 1 base and J 4 bases, leaving 10 bases between the germline ends. The CDR3 length is 14 residues. The chain's CDR3 is CASSEVPGLYGYTF. Here the CDR3 DNA reads TGTGCCAGCAGTGAAGTTCCGGGACTCTATGGCTACACCTTC.

The rearrangement uses TRBV28 and TRBJ1-3; TRBD1 matches 8 bases. J was trimmed by 5 bases and V by 6 bases; bases with no gene match: 12. The CDR3 is made up of 16 amino acids. CDR1 MDHEN and CDR2 SYDVKM come from the germline V gene. The CDR3 reads CASRRRQGSIRNTIYF. The CDR3 coding sequence is TGTGCCAGCAGACGACGACAGGGGAGTATTAGAAACACCATATATTTT.

The chain combines TRBV5-1 with TRBJ2-1; tentative D call: TRBD2 (5 bases). V lost 0 bases to trimming and J lost 6 bases, with 7 bases between them. The CDR3 has 13 residues. CDR1 is SGHRS, CDR2 YFSETQ, per germline. This CDR3 reads CASSLVRGNEQFF. CDR3 DNA: TGCGCCAGCAGCTTGGTACGGGGCAATGAGCAGTTCTTC.

The chain combines TRBV2 with TRBJ2-1, with 12 positions matching TRBD2. Trimming at V came to 5 bases and at J to 9 bases, leaving 8 bases not matched to a gene. The CDR3 totals 15 residues. Germline CDR1 is SNHLY and CDR2 is FYNNEI. CDR3 amino acids: CASSITSGRRAEQFF. The DNA of the CDR3 is TGTGCCAGCAGTATTACTAGCGGGAGGAGGGCTGAGCAGTTCTTC.

V gene TRBV4-1 combines with J gene TRBJ2-1; 7 bases are a match to TRBD2. Germline CDR1 MGHRA, CDR2 YSYEKL. With V trimmed by 1 base and J by 6 bases, 12 bases remained unmatched. CDR3 length: 17 amino acids. The CDR3 DNA sequence: TGCGCCAGCAGCCAAGGGGGGGTTCGGACTAGGATCAATGAGCAGTTCTTC. Amino acid sequence: CASSQGGVRTRINEQFF.

The chain links TRBV19 to TRBJ2-1; 7 bases map to TRBD2. V gave up 2 bases and J gave up 7 bases; unmatched junction bases: 5. Looked up from germline, CDR1 is LNHDA and CDR2 is SQIVND (reference sequence). This CDR3 comprises 14 residues. The CDR3 reads CASSIRAGVNEQFF. The CDR3 DNA follows: TGTGCCAGTAGTATACGGGCGGGAGTGAATGAGCAGTTCTTC.

The rearrangement links TRBV7-2 to TRBJ1-6; no definite D call. Germline loops: CDR1 SGHTA, CDR2 FQGNSA. Trimming took 1 base from V and 8 from J, leaving 15 bases between them. The CDR3 loop spans 16 amino acids. CDR3 DNA sequence: TGTGCCAGCAGCTTAGTTGGCCGATCCATGGATTCACCCCTCCACTTT. Its translation: CASSLVGRSMDSPLHF.

The chain carries TRBV28 and TRBJ1-2, with no clear D. The CDR3 sequence is 16 residues long. Germline CDR1 reads MDHEN; CDR2 reads SYDVKM. The V and J ends lost 6 bases and 3 bases respectively, with 20 bases between them. DNA for the CDR3: TGTGCCAGCAGCACCTCCGTGCAGCTACCATACTATGGCTACACCTTC. Translated: CASSTSVQLPYYGYTF.

The V call is TRBV7-9, the J call TRBJ2-2; 7 bases are a match to TRBD1. CDR3 size: 14 residues. J lost 1 base, V lost 6 bases, and 2 bases had no gene match. Germline CDR1 and CDR2: SEHNR and FQNEAQ (reference sequence). Written as DNA, the CDR3 is TGTGCCAGCAGGGGGACAGTGAACACCGGGGAGCTGTTTTTT. As protein: CASRGTVNTGELFF.

The V call is TRBV19, the J call TRBJ2-4; 7 bases align to TRBD1. CDR1 and CDR2 (germline): LNHDA, SQIVND (reference sequence). The CDR3 loop spans 19 amino acids. V gave up 4 bases and J gave up 1 base; unmatched junction bases: 16. In DNA, the CDR3 is TGTGCCAGTAGTAAGCGCCGGGACAGCACTGGTCTGGCCAAAAACATTCAGTACTTC. Translating gives CASSKRRDSTGLAKNIQYF.

The rearrangement uses TRBV5-4 and TRBJ1-4, with D tentatively TRBD1 (5 bases). This CDR3 contains 14 residues. Germline CDR1 SGHNT, CDR2 YYREEE (reference sequence). V was shortened by 4 bases and J by 4 bases, with 11 bases between the two germline ends. The DNA of the CDR3 is TGTGCCAGCAGCCCCCAGGGCAATAATGAAAAACTGTTTTTT. Protein product: CASSPQGNNEKLFF.

The chain couples TRBV6-6 to TRBJ1-5, with a weak D call TRBD1 (5 bases). Trimming stripped 2 bases from V and 1 base from J, with 12 bases between. Germline V gene sequence: CDR1 MNHNY, CDR2 SVGAGI (reference sequence). The CDR3 length is 16 residues. CDR3 protein: CASSYKRGESNQPQHF. In nucleotides, the CDR3 is TGTGCCAGCAGTTACAAGAGGGGCGAGAGCAATCAGCCCCAGCATTTT.

As for this clone: The sample contains more than one DNA sequence encoding this CDR3. The J gene is TRBJ2-5, the V gene TRBV30; 8 bases fit TRBD1. TRBJ2-7 explains the end of the DNA better; the J call may be wrong. The germline gives CDR1 GTSNPN, CDR2 SVGIG (reference sequence). The length of the CDR3 is 13 residues. Written as DNA, the CDR3 is TGTGCCTGGAGTGTACAGGGGGCCTACGAGCAGTACTTC. Its translation is CAWSVQGAYEQYF.

The chain's CDR3 is CASSDVTGDNQPQHF. The CDR3 coding sequence is TGTGCCAGCAGTGATGTAACAGGGGATAATCAGCCCCAGCATTTT. The chain recombines TRBV6-1 with TRBJ1-5; the match to TRBD1 covers 7 bases. The J segment lost 4 bases and the V segment lost 3 bases, leaving 6 bases of the junction unmatched. Germline assignment: CDR1 MNHNS and CDR2 SASEGT. The CDR3 extends over 15 amino acids.

The rearrangement uses TRBV10-3 and TRBJ1-3; 9 bases align to TRBD1. CDR1 is ENHRY and CDR2 is SYGVKD in the germline V gene. The CDR3 has 13 amino acids. The DNA of the CDR3 is TGTGCTAACAGGGGGCAGAGTGGAAACACCATATATTTT. It translates to CANRGQSGNTIYF.

The chain employs TRBV11-2 and TRBJ1-2; the D is unclear. The CDR3 spans 18 residues. Trimming removed 0 bases at V and 7 bases at J, with 24 bases between. Germline V gene sequence: CDR1 SGHAT, CDR2 FQNNGV. CDR3 region: CASSLDFFRRTPRGGYTF. The CDR3 DNA is TGTGCCAGCAGCTTAGATTTCTTTCGACGGACCCCCCGTGGTGGCTACACCTTC.

The rearrangement joins TRBV5-1 to TRBJ2-7; no definite D call. Germline V gene sequence: CDR1 SGHRS, CDR2 YFSETQ. V was pared by 2 bases and J by 5 bases, with 8 bases between. The CDR3 spans 12 residues. Here the CDR3 reads CASSLSFDEQYF. Written as DNA, the CDR3 is TGCGCCAGCAGCTTAAGTTTCGACGAGCAGTACTTC.

The chain employs TRBV10-2 and TRBJ1-1; D uncertain. Trimming removed 5 bases from V and 0 bases from J, with 10 bases in between. There are 14 residues in the CDR3. CDR1 and CDR2 from the germline V gene are WSHSY and SAAADI. The CDR3 loop is CASSSTDLNTEAFF. CDR3 in DNA: TGCGCCAGCAGTTCGACGGACTTGAACACTGAAGCTTTCTTT.

V usage is TRBV19 and J usage is TRBJ1-2; D may be TRBD1 (5 bases). CDR3 length: 13 amino acids. The V and J ends lost 3 bases and 6 bases respectively, with 11 bases between them. The germline V gene encodes CDR1 LNHDA and CDR2 SQIVND (reference sequence). The DNA of the CDR3 is TGTGCCAGTAGTATCGGGGGTGGAGATGGCTACACCTTC. It yields the protein CASSIGGGDGYTF. Combining the CDR3 with reference TRBV19 and TRBJ1-2 gives the whole variable domain DGGITQSPKYLFRKEGQNVTLSCEQNLNHDAMYWYRQDPGQGLRLIYYSQIVNDFQKGDIAEGYSVSREKKESFPLTVTSAQKNPTAFYLCASSIGGGDGYTFGSGTRLTVV.

The chain combines TRBV11-1 with TRBJ2-3; no definite D call. This CDR3 region has 11 residues. The V end was cut by 8 bases, the J end by 7 bases, with 10 bases between. Germline CDR1 is SGHAT and CDR2 is FQDESV (reference sequence). For the CDR3, the DNA is TGTGCCAGCGGAATTGGGTATACGCAGTATTTT. Translated: CASGIGYTQYF.

The J gene is TRBJ2-7, the V gene TRBV19; either TRBD1 or TRBD2 may supply D (5 bases each). Trimming removed 4 bases from V and 5 bases from J, with 12 bases in between. Germline CDR1 LNHDA, CDR2 SQIVND (reference sequence). The CDR3 spans 13 residues. The CDR3 is CASSTGPPNEQYF. For the CDR3, the DNA is TGTGCCAGTAGTACGGGACCCCCCAACGAGCAGTACTTC.